A single count supports the clone carrying this T cell receptor beta chain. The protocol was immunoSEQ multiplex PCR, while the TCRdb copy is restricted to in-frame clones and leaves out a portion. In the table there are some 210,000 clones, 92% of which are singletons. These data come from a study of blood T cell repertoires in COVID-19. Study-wide context: T cells, B-cell-depleted T cells, or PBMCs provided the cDNA or gDNA that served as material.

Sequences were obtained from peripheral blood. This receptor was taken from a man aged 25-45 years with acute or convalescent COVID-19.

CDR3 coding DNA: TGTGCCAGCACCCCTAGTCGAGGGCGAGGCTACACCTTC. It is translated as CASTPSRGRGYTF. The V call is TRBV6-2 or TRBV6-3, the J call TRBJ1-2, with D hard to call. V dropped 7 bases and J dropped 8 bases, with 17 bases sitting between them. Looked up from germline, CDR1 is MNHEY and CDR2 is SVGEGT. The CDR3 has 13 amino acids.